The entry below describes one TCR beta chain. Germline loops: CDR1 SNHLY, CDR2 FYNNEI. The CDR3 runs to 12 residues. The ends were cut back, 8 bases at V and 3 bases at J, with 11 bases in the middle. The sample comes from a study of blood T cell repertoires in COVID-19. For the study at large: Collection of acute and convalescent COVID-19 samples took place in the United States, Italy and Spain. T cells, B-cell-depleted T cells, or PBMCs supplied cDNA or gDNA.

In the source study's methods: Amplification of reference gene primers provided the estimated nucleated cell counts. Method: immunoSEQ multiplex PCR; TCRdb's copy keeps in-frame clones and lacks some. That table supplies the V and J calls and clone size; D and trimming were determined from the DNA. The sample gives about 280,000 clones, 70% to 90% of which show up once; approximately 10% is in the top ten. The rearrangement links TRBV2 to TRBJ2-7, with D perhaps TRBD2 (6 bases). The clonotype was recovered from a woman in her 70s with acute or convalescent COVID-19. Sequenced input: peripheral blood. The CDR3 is CASFGGDYEQYF. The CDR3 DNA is TGTGCCAGCTTTGGCGGGGACTACGAGCAGTACTTC.